These T cell receptor beta chains were read from a single sample in a study of control samples from healthy donors and cancer patients. Sequenced by immunoSEQ multiplex PCR; TCRdb stores in-frame clones only, minus some. The data show around 90,000 clones, about 83% seen once. The sample comprised blood. These receptor sequences come from a woman in her 40s in good health. Each CDR3 is given with its conserved first and last residue. The D gene is left open where the match is weak. Size is stated for part of the rows, as once, few or many counts, or as a class when the clone is expanded.

>TRBV5-5|TRBJ1-2|NA|NA
TGTGCCAGCAGCCTACGACAGCAGCATTATGGCTACACCTTC
CASSLRQQHYGYTF
>TRBV11-3|TRBJ1-3|NA|TRBD1
TGTGCCAGCAGCACACACAGGGGTGCTTCTGGAAACACCATATATTTT
CASSTHRGASGNTIYF
>TRBV18|TRBJ2-1|NA|NA
TGTGCCAGCTCGCCACAGGGATATGCCTACAATGAGCAGTTCTTC
CASSPQGYAYNEQFF
>TRBV30|TRBJ2-3|NA|TRBD2
TGTGCCTGGAGCCCGACTAGCGGATACACAGATACGCAGTATTTT
CAWSPTSGYTDTQYF
>TRBV24-1|TRBJ1-4|NA|NA
TGTGCCACCAGCGAGGGGACGGTAACTAATGAAAAACTGTTTTTT
CATSEGTVTNEKLFF
>TRBV10-3|TRBJ1-5|NA|NA
TGTGCCATCAGTGAGTCAGTATTAGGGGGACAGCCCCAGCATTTT
CAISESVLGGQPQHF
>TRBV27|TRBJ1-2|NA|TRBD1
TGTGCCAGCAGAACCCAAGGACAGGGCCTAGCCTATGGCTACACCTTC
CASRTQGQGLAYGYTF
>TRBV6-5|TRBJ1-1|NA|TRBD1
TGTGCCAGCAGAGACAGGGGGCAGCCGGACACTGAAGCTTTCTTT
CASRDRGQPDTEAFF
>TRBV4-3|TRBJ1-5|NA|NA
TGCGCCAGCAGCCAAGATTGGGGTCAGGCGAATCAGCCCCAGCATTTT
CASSQDWGQANQPQHF
>TRBV5-1|TRBJ1-2|NA|NA
TGCGCCAGCAGCTTCGCCCAGGGGAGAGATGGCTACACCTTC
CASSFAQGRDGYTF
>TRBV6-6|TRBJ2-7|NA|NA
TGTGCCAGCAGTTCTCAGGGAAGTCTGACCTACGAGCAGTACTTC
CASSSQGSLTYEQYF
>TRBV7-8|TRBJ1-1|NA|NA
TGTGCCAGCAGCCTAGCTGGGAGTAGCACTGAAGCTTTCTTT
CASSLAGSSTEAFF
>TRBV9|TRBJ2-2|NA|NA
TGTGCCAGCAGCCCCGGCCATGGAGCCAACACCGGGGAGCTGTTTTTT
CASSPGHGANTGELFF
>TRBV4-3|TRBJ1-1|NA|TRBD1
TGCGCCAGCAGCCAATGGAAAACAGGGGGGACTGAAGCTTTCTTT
CASSQWKTGGTEAFF
>TRBV6-1|TRBJ2-1|NA|TRBD2
TGTGCCAGCAGTGAAATGAGACTAGCGGGTATCAAAGAGCAGTTCTTC
CASSEMRLAGIKEQFF
>TRBV6-5|TRBJ1-2|many|TRBD1
TGTGCCAGCAGCCAGGACAGGATGCGTGGCTACACCTTC
CASSQDRMRGYTF
>TRBV7-3|TRBJ2-1|NA|NA
TGTGCCAGCAGTCCCCACCTCGAGGGTGAGCAGTTCTTC
CASSPHLEGEQFF
>TRBV21-1|TRBJ1-2|once|NA
TGTGCCAGCAGCGACCGGGACAGGGACAGCTATGGCTACACCTTC
CASSDRDRDSYGYTF
>TRBV9|TRBJ1-2|NA|NA
TGTGCCAGCACGGGGAACTCCCGGGGCTACACCTTC
CASTGNSRGYTF
>TRBV24-1|TRBJ2-5|once|TRBD2
TGTGCCACCCGTCCCGGGGTTGCGGGGGGCCAAGAGACCCAGTACTTC
CATRPGVAGGQETQYF
>TRBV5-1|TRBJ1-2|NA|NA
TGCGCCAGCAGCTCCGGACACCTTGGCTACACCTTC
CASSSGHLGYTF
>TRBV27|TRBJ1-1|NA|TRBD1
TGTGCCAGCGGATTACAGGGGGCTTTAAGTTCTTTCTTT
CASGLQGALSSFF
>TRBV7-9|TRBJ2-5|NA|NA
TGTGCCAGCGGAAAGACAGCGGCTCAAGAGACCCAGTACTTC
CASGKTAAQETQYF
>TRBV7-2|TRBJ1-6|NA|NA
TGTGCCAGCCGCCCCCGGCAGGGAACCTCACCCCTCCACTTT
CASRPRQGTSPLHF
>TRBV9|TRBJ2-1|NA|TRBD2
TGTGCCAGCAGCGTAGAAGCGGGGGGAAGCAATGAGCAGTTCTTC
CASSVEAGGSNEQFF
>TRBV7-2|TRBJ1-1|NA|NA
TGTGCCAGCAGCTTATCCGAAGTTGAAGCTTTCTTT
CASSLSEVEAFF
>TRBV6-5|TRBJ1-1|NA|NA
TGTGCCAGCAGTTACTCAACCAGGAACACTGAAGCTTTCTTT
CASSYSTRNTEAFF
>TRBV20-1|TRBJ1-4|few|NA
TGCAGTGCTAGTGGCAGTAATGAAAAACTGTTTTTT
CSASGSNEKLFF
>TRBV18|TRBJ2-3|NA|NA
TGTGCCAGCTCGCGAACAGGGGTCGGGGGGAGCACAGATACGCAGTATTTT
CASSRTGVGGSTDTQYF
>TRBV25-1|TRBJ1-4|few|NA
TGTGCCACTGGACATGAAAAACTGTTTTTT
CATGHEKLFF
>TRBV5-1|TRBJ2-3|NA|NA
TGCGCCAGCAGCTTTGGGGGCACAGATACGCAGTATTTT
CASSFGGTDTQYF
>TRBV24-1|TRBJ2-3|once|TRBD1
TGTGCCACCAGTGAGGGTGGACAGGGTGGAACAGATACGCAGTATTTT
CATSEGGQGGTDTQYF
>TRBV7-3|TRBJ2-2|NA|NA
TGTGCCAGCAGCGAGAACACCGGGGAGCTGTTTTTT
CASSENTGELFF
>TRBV30|TRBJ2-5|NA|TRBD2
TGTGCCTGGAGTCCCCGGGGCGGGGGGTCCCTGGGGGCCCAGTACTTC
CAWSPRGGGSLGAQYF
>TRBV25-1|TRBJ1-6|NA|NA
TGTGCCAGCAGGGGTCCGAGGGATAATTCACCCCTCCACTTT
CASRGPRDNSPLHF
>TRBV27|TRBJ2-3|NA|NA
TGTGCCAGCAGTTTCAGGTATAGCACAGATACGCAGTATTTT
CASSFRYSTDTQYF
>TRBV5-1|TRBJ1-6|NA|NA
TGCGCCAGCAGCTCAGGAATGGGAACCGGGAATAATTCACCCCTCCACTTT
CASSSGMGTGNNSPLHF
>TRBV10-3|TRBJ1-5|NA|TRBD1
TGTGCCATCAGTGAGGCACAGGGGAGTGGACAGCCCCAGCATTTT
CAISEAQGSGQPQHF
>TRBV6-5|TRBJ2-2|few|NA
TGTGCCAGCAGTTATGGTTTACAGTTGCACACCGGGGAGCTGTTTTTT
CASSYGLQLHTGELFF
>TRBV11-3|TRBJ1-3|NA|NA
TGTGCCAGCAGCTTAGATACACAGTATTCTGGAAACACCATATATTTT
CASSLDTQYSGNTIYF
>TRBV7-6|TRBJ1-1|NA|NA
TGTGCCAGCAGCTTAACAGGGAACACTGAAGCTTTCTTT
CASSLTGNTEAFF
>TRBV19|TRBJ1-5|NA|TRBD1
TGTGCCAGTAGTGACAGGGTGAATCAGCCCCAGCATTTT
CASSDRVNQPQHF
>TRBV6-5|TRBJ1-2|NA|NA
TGTGCCAGCAGCAGGGAAGGGGGGGGCTATGGCTACACCTTC
CASSREGGGYGYTF
>TRBV7-2|TRBJ1-5|NA|NA
TGTGCCAGCAGCTCCGCCTTTCAGGTTGGGCAGCCCCAGCATTTT
CASSSAFQVGQPQHF
>TRBV9|TRBJ2-3|NA|TRBD2
TGTGCCAGCAGCCTCGAAGCGGGGGTTACGCAGTATTTT
CASSLEAGVTQYF
>TRBV19|TRBJ2-3|once|NA
TGTGCCAGTAGTATACGACCTGGGGGGATTAGCACAGATACGCAGTATTTT
CASSIRPGGISTDTQYF